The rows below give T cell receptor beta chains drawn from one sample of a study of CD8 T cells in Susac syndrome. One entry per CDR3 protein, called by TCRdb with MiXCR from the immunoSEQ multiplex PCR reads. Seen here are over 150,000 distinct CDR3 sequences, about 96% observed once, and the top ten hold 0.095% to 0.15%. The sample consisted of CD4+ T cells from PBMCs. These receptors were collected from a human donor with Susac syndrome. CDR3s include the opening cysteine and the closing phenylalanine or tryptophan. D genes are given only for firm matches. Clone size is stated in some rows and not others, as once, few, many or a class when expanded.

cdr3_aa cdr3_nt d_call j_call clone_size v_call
CSVGGRNGKLFF TGCAGCGTTGGGGGAAGGAATGGAAAACTGTTTTTT NA TRBJ1-4 NA TRBV29-1
CASSLGLGIGTEAFF TGTGCCAGCAGCTTAGGGCTCGGGATCGGCACTGAAGCTTTCTTT NA TRBJ1-1 NA TRBV7-9
CASRSEDRYNSPLHF TGTGCCAGCAGGTCCGAAGACCGCTATAATTCACCCCTCCACTTT NA TRBJ1-6 NA TRBV9
CSVRLAASDEQFF TGCAGCGTTCGGCTAGCGGCGAGTGATGAGCAGTTCTTC TRBD2 TRBJ2-1 NA TRBV29-1
CASSYGRRVAAKNIQYF TGTGCCAGCAGTTACGGGAGGCGTGTGGCTGCCAAAAACATTCAGTACTTC NA TRBJ2-4 once TRBV6-2/TRBV6-3
CASSRAGNSYNEQFF TGTGCCAGCAGCCGAGCGGGAAACTCCTACAATGAGCAGTTCTTC TRBD2 TRBJ2-1 NA TRBV3-1
CASSIGRGRGDYTF TGTGCCAGTAGTATAGGCCGTGGTAGAGGAGACTACACCTTC NA TRBJ1-2 NA TRBV19
CASSPADRIEAFF TGTGCCAGCTCACCAGCGGACAGGATAGAAGCTTTCTTT TRBD1 TRBJ1-1 NA TRBV18
CSILTSGKETQYF TGCAGCATACTGACTAGCGGAAAAGAGACCCAGTACTTC TRBD2 TRBJ2-5 NA TRBV29-1
CASSRRDHETQYF TGTGCCAGCAGTCGCCGGGACCATGAGACCCAGTACTTC NA TRBJ2-5 NA TRBV6-2/TRBV6-3
CAGWGENNEQFF TGTGCCGGCTGGGGGGAGAACAATGAGCAGTTCTTC NA TRBJ2-1 NA TRBV18
CSVSTGGKDTQYF TGCAGCGTCTCGACAGGGGGCAAAGATACGCAGTATTTT TRBD1 TRBJ2-3 NA TRBV29-1
CASTGKNYGYTF TGTGCCAGCACTGGCAAGAACTATGGCTACACCTTC NA TRBJ1-2 NA TRBV28
CASSRLAGEQETQYF TGTGCCAGCAGCCGACTAGCGGGGGAACAAGAGACCCAGTACTTC TRBD2 TRBJ2-5 NA TRBV7-2
CSAKQGGSYNEQFF TGCAGTGCTAAGCAGGGTGGCTCCTACAATGAGCAGTTCTTC NA TRBJ2-1 NA TRBV20-1
CSVAGSVGGEQFF TGCAGCGTTGCTGGTTCCGTCGGGGGTGAGCAGTTCTTC NA TRBJ2-1 once TRBV29-1
CASSVPSGDRGHANTGELFF TGTGCCAGCAGCGTCCCTAGTGGGGACAGGGGCCACGCGAACACCGGGGAGCTGTTTTTT TRBD1 TRBJ2-2 NA TRBV9
CASSPPDSRELFF TGTGCCAGCTCACCACCGGACTCAAGAGAGCTGTTTTTT NA TRBJ1-4 NA TRBV18